This TCR beta chain was profiled in a study of T-cell memory formation after mild COVID-19. Study results and caveats: Pre-infection memory carried some responding clones, suggesting that cross-reactive memory joined. Day 15 to 85 contractors were CD4/CD8 balanced; later expanders leaned CD4+. Shrinking CD4+ clones resided mostly in CM and EM, and CD8+ ones in EMRA.

On this clonotype: The antigen remains unidentified.

TCRalpha and TCRbeta libraries used 5'RACE with constant-segment primers and UMIs. Each CDR3 protein is one row after TCRdb ran MiXCR on the 5' RACE reads. The top ten hold around 13% of the sample, which has 540,000 or so distinct CDR3 sequences, 20% seen once. This receptor was obtained from an adult woman who had mild COVID-19 (a few samples of this study predate the infection). Cell type and time point are not known. The specimen sequenced was PBMCs or a T cell subset sorted from them (not recorded which).

CDR3 DNA: TGTGCCAGCAGTTTAGGGATTGGGACTAGCGAAGAAGAGACCCAGTACTTC. Its translation is CASSLGIGTSEEETQYF. This sequence joins TRBV28 and TRBJ2-5, with 10 positions matching TRBD2. The V segment lost 2 bases and the J segment 3 bases; nucleotides outside the gene matches: 9. Germline V lookup: CDR1 MDHEN, CDR2 SYDVKM. The CDR3 totals 17 residues. The full variable domain, in which reference TRBV28 and TRBJ2-5 provide the parts outside the CDR3, is DVKVTQSSRYLVKRTGEKVFLECVQDMDHENMFWYRQDPGLGLRLIYFSYDVKMKEKGDIPEGYSVSREKKERFSLILESASTNQTSMYLCASSLGIGTSEEETQYFGPGTRLLVL.